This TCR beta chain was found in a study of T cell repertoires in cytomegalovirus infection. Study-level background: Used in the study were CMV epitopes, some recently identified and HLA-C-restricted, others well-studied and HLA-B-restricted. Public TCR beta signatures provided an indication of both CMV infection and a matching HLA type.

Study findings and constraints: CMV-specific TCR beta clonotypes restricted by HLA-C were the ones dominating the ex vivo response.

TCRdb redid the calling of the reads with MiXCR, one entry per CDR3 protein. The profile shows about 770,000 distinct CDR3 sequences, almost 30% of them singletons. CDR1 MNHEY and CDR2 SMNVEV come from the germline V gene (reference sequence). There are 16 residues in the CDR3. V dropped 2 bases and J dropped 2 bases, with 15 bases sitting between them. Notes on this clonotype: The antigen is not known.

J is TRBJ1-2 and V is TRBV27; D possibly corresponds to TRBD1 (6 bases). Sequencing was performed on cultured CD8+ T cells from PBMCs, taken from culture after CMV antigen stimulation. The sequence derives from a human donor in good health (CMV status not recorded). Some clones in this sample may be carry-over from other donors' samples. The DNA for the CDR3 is TGTGCCAGCAGTTTAACGCTTTTTGGACAGAACTATGGCTACACCTTC. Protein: CASSLTLFGQNYGYTF.